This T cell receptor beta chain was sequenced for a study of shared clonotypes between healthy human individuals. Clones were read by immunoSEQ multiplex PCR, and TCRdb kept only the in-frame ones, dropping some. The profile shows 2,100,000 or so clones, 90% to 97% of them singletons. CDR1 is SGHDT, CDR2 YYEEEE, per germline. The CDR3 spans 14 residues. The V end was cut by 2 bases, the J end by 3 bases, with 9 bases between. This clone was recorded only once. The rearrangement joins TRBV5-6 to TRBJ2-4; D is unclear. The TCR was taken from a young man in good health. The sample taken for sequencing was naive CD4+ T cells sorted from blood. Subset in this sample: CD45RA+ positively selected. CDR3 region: CASSFGLSKNIQYF. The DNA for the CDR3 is TGTGCCAGCAGCTTCGGGCTAAGCAAAAACATTCAGTACTTC.